A selection of T cell receptor beta chains follows, all from one sample in a study of blood T cell repertoires in COVID-19. Assay: immunoSEQ multiplex PCR; the TCRdb copy retains only in-frame clones and omits some. Altogether 80,000 to 95,000 clones are present, 81% being singletons, with the ten largest covering around a quarter. Sequenced input: peripheral blood. The receptor set was obtained from an elderly man with active or convalescent COVID-19. Each CDR3 is given with its conserved first and last residue.

CDR3 protein,J gene,V gene
CASSIGTSGVGDTQYF,TRBJ2-3,TRBV11-1
CASSGGGRNQPQHF,TRBJ1-5,TRBV6-6
CAISLDRYNYGYTF,TRBJ1-2,TRBV10-3
CASSEALGWGPVFPYEQYF,TRBJ2-7,TRBV6-1
CASGRGSSGNTIYF,TRBJ1-3,TRBV12-5
CASSTEVYNEQFF,TRBJ2-1,TRBV11-2
CASSLEGGDGNTEAFF,TRBJ1-1,TRBV11-2
CASSQGALRGGDSTDTQYF,TRBJ2-3,TRBV4-1
CASRDRVTEAFF,TRBJ1-1,TRBV28
CASSPGQLNTEAFF,TRBJ1-1,TRBV3-1/TRBV3-2
CASSMLRPGAKLNSGNTIYF,TRBJ1-3,TRBV19
CASSKPPQGPDQETQYF,TRBJ2-5,TRBV21-1
CASSLALGETQYF,TRBJ2-5,TRBV5-1
CAASQAGYGYTF,TRBJ1-2,TRBV24-1
CASSRTTGVSYNEQFF,TRBJ2-1,TRBV5-6
CASSLSAARYYEQYF,TRBJ2-7,TRBV7-2
CASSIETGTNTGELFF,TRBJ2-2,TRBV19
CASSLPRTGQETQYF,TRBJ2-5,TRBV28
CASSLDSAYNEQFF,TRBJ2-1,TRBV5-1
CSASWTSVDQETQYF,TRBJ2-5,TRBV20-1
CASSLDVGGLNTEAFF,TRBJ1-1,TRBV11-2
CASARSSGDTNTGELFF,TRBJ2-2,TRBV5-5
CAWGQGVGQPQHF,TRBJ1-5,TRBV30
CASSSLRQEGNSPLHF,TRBJ1-6,TRBV19
CASSRSGQENQPQHF,TRBJ1-5,TRBV19
CASSPQGGMNTGELFF,TRBJ2-2,TRBV7-2
CASSLGLAGGMKDTQYF,TRBJ2-3,TRBV7-9
CASSIEGGRTGELFF,TRBJ2-2,TRBV19
CASSPDREAGNTIYF,TRBJ1-3,TRBV7-9
CASSQAPSGGVNNEQFF,TRBJ2-1,TRBV4-3
CASSPSDRGNEQFF,TRBJ2-1,TRBV3-1/TRBV3-2
CASSIDRVGYTF,TRBJ1-2,TRBV5-1
CASSQDLQGSGNTIYF,TRBJ1-3,TRBV4-2
CASSLPSQETQYF,TRBJ2-5,TRBV11-1
CASSFQGGRETQYF,TRBJ2-5,TRBV7-2
CASSLSETGGRNTIYF,TRBJ1-3,TRBV28
CASSQGRSSYEQYF,TRBJ2-7,TRBV3-1/TRBV3-2
CAWSVRPRDRPNRNQPQHF,TRBJ1-5,TRBV30
CATGTGRGNEQFF,TRBJ2-1,TRBV6-6
CATSRVDLAVNTGELFF,TRBJ2-2,TRBV15
CASSLKQGTEAFF,TRBJ1-1,TRBV7-8
CASSIKVWSTQYF,TRBJ2-3,TRBV19
CASSLTAGQGYGYTF,TRBJ1-2,TRBV7-6
CASRSTGTRGGYNEQFF,TRBJ2-1,TRBV27
CASSAELDRGGGVTEAFF,TRBJ1-1,TRBV5-6
CASSPPGWGRQPQHF,TRBJ1-5,TRBV10-1
CASSHPSDRSRYGYTF,TRBJ1-2,TRBV3-1/TRBV3-2
CASSQDLNQPQHF,TRBJ1-5,TRBV4-3
CASSRDRGNTEAFF,TRBJ1-1,TRBV5-1
CASSPPGGRGSYNEQFF,TRBJ2-1,TRBV7-9
CATSRDFGTGVLAQYF,TRBJ2-7,TRBV15
CASSYSPSGGVGETQYF,TRBJ2-5,TRBV6-2/TRBV6-3